This is a list of T cell receptor beta chains from one sample in a study of T cell responses to AZD1222 COVID-19 vaccine. Generated by immunoSEQ multiplex PCR, the TCRdb table keeps only in-frame clones and is missing some. The sample shows around 150,000 clones, over 90% of them seen only once. The specimen was peripheral blood, collected on day 0 of AZD1222 vaccination. The receptors stem from an adult in good health. Both conserved end residues are part of each CDR3.

j_call,v_call,cdr3_length,cdr3_aa
TRBJ2-3,TRBV29-1,15,CSANPSGAATDTQYF
TRBJ1-6,TRBV7-3,14,CASSSQGGTSPLHF
TRBJ1-1,TRBV6-2/TRBV6-3,14,CASSYGRATGEAFF
TRBJ2-7,TRBV27,12,CASSFSGGEQYF
TRBJ1-1,TRBV9,16,CASSVEGAGRRTEAFF
TRBJ2-3,TRBV2,16,CASSPLAFLGTDTQYF
TRBJ2-2,TRBV6-1,17,CASSEAVAGGYTGELFF
TRBJ2-7,TRBV5-1,14,CASSWGGTVNEQYF
TRBJ2-7,TRBV5-6,14,CASSLEAGTYEQYF
TRBJ1-2,TRBV9,14,CASSVGQGPWGYTF
TRBJ2-7,TRBV7-2,14,CASSLDFTSAEQYF
TRBJ1-1,TRBV7-7,13,CASSLGQNTEAFF
TRBJ2-7,TRBV27,12,CASKKSRHEQYF
TRBJ1-2,TRBV3-1/TRBV3-2,14,CASSQEDRAGGYTF
TRBJ2-2,TRBV6-4,14,CASSRQGASGELFF
TRBJ2-7,TRBV7-8,15,CASSLEAGGNYEQYF
TRBJ1-5,TRBV18,14,CASSSTGVNQPQHF
TRBJ2-1,TRBV19,16,CASSKRTSGSRHEQFF
TRBJ2-1,TRBV7-3,15,CASSFDTSSYNEQFF
TRBJ2-7,TRBV10-1,13,CASSPATKYEQYF
TRBJ1-6,TRBV30,15,CAWSVGQGAGSPLHF
TRBJ2-7,TRBV11-3,12,CASSLGVGEQYF
TRBJ2-1,TRBV5-4,15,CASSLKQGGYNEQFF
TRBJ1-5,TRBV28,15,CASSLTGTIGQPQHF
TRBJ2-1,TRBV2,14,CASRRTSGRNEQFF
TRBJ1-1,TRBV10-2,15,CASNPGQGARTEAFF
TRBJ1-4,TRBV11-3,15,CASSLGTGANEKLFF
TRBJ2-7,TRBV30,14,CAWSVGTGDYEQYF
TRBJ2-3,TRBV19,15,CASSIAGLAPDTQYF
TRBJ2-2,TRBV5-1,15,CASSPGTSNTGELFF
TRBJ1-2,TRBV6-2/TRBV6-3,15,CASSASWGISYGYTF
TRBJ2-5,TRBV3-1/TRBV3-2,17,CASSPTPFAGLQETQYF
TRBJ1-4,TRBV30,14,CAWGPGQGVEKLFF
TRBJ1-4,TRBV23-1,17,CASSLPGCSATNEKLFF
TRBJ2-3,TRBV7-3,17,CASSLRLGAPSTDTQYF
TRBJ2-1,TRBV5-1,14,CASSLTAINNEQFF
TRBJ2-2,TRBV27,16,CATWQGGPRFGGELFF